The T cell receptor beta chain described here comes from a study of T cell repertoires in cytomegalovirus infection (dated 2019 in TCRdb). Regarding the complete study: Donor HLA type was relevant to the analysis, because carriage of CMV infection together with the matching HLA type was indicated by public TCR beta signatures. Results and caveats for the whole study, not just this receptor: Cumulative frequency of public TCR beta family members discriminated carriers of CMV infection plus the relevant HLA type in this cohort and an independent roughly 330-donor cohort. The ex vivo response was dominated by HLA-C-restricted CMV-specific TCR beta clonotypes, which also provided the single most frequent clonotype in two of eight donors.

TCRdb records Illumina HiSeq 1500 as the sequencer. The public reads were reprocessed in TCRdb via fastp at Q25 and MiXCR, keeping in-frame beta chains. Identical CDR3 protein sequences are pooled into one entry, listed with their most common genes and DNA. The sample table holds a few hundred thousand distinct CDR3 sequences, of which approximately 15% were seen once. 7.5% to 10% of the sample comes from the top ten. This clonotype was seen many times. The specificity of this receptor is unknown. Base qualities were left out, and no much larger clone turns up one base away. Inclusive of the bounding cysteine and phenylalanine, the CDR3 is 16 residues long. Of the read, only the CDR3 DNA is kept; its 48 bases are in frame from base 1. The germline ends are 15 bases apart after V is trimmed by 2 bases and J by 2 bases. CDR1 and CDR2, per the germline V gene, are MDHEN and SYDVKM.

The sequence was obtained from a human donor in good health (CMV status not recorded). Some clones in this sample may be carry-over from other donors' samples. The specimen was PBMCs. The chain is assembled from TRBV28 and TRBJ1-1, with no D gene named confidently. The sequenced DNA: TGTGCCAGCAGTTTAAGAGGCGGGCCGGCAAACACTGAAGCTTTCTTT. This encodes CASSLRGGPANTEAFF.